The entry that follows covers one TCR beta chain sequence. Germline CDR1 MNHEY, CDR2 SVGAGI. This CDR3 has 14 amino acids. V dropped 3 bases and J dropped 11 bases, with 16 bases sitting between them. TCRdb's table, derived via immunoSEQ multiplex PCR, lists solely in-frame clones and lacks some. The sample lists some 250,000 clones; around 80% were seen once. This sample stems from a study of blood T cell repertoires in COVID-19. The gene calls are TRBV6-5 and TRBJ1-4; possibly TRBD1 for D (6 bases). This clonotype originated in an elderly man with acute or convalescent COVID-19. Sequencing was performed on peripheral blood. The CDR3 region is CASSYFRTDDKLFF. DNA for the CDR3: TGTGCCAGCAGTTATTTCCGGACAGACGATAAACTGTTTTTT.